The clone carrying this TCR beta chain was recorded a few times. Isolated RNA was reverse transcribed into cDNA used as the sequencing template. Profiled with immunoSEQ multiplex PCR; TCRdb holds only in-frame clones, not every one. The repertoire holds 130,000 or so clones, with more than 85% as singletons. This sample was taken from a study of CD8+ T cells in alopecia areata. Described treatment: oral pan-JAK inhibitor, 5-10 mg twice daily. The sample consisted of CD8+ T cells sorted from blood, taken at week 4, from a patient treated with tofacitinib. This receptor was identified in a human donor with alopecia areata.

The CDR3 reads CSVEDQNRGQREQYF. The CDR3 DNA reads as TGCAGCGTTGAAGATCAAAACAGGGGGCAACGCGAGCAGTACTTC. V gene TRBV29-1 combines with J gene TRBJ2-7, with 9 positions matching TRBD1. The ends lost 0 bases at V and 6 bases at J; junction bases unmatched: 9. CDR1 SQVTM and CDR2 ANQGSEA come from the germline V gene. The CDR3 covers 15 residues.